These 12 T cell receptor beta chains share one sample of origin, sequenced in a study of Graves' ophthalmopathy and Graves' hyperthyroidism. Investigators amplified TCR beta CDR3 regions from RNA transcripts. The first round was an RT-PCR with HTBI primers, and the second round was a multiplex PCR. Via MiXCR, TCRdb re-called the multiplex PCR reads, giving one row per CDR3 protein. The table records around 1.1 million distinct CDR3 sequences, 36% of them present only once. The specimen was peripheral blood or thyroid tissue (not recorded which). All receptors come from an adult man with Graves' hyperthyroidism.

This clonotype was detected only a few times. The V call is TRBV7-8, the J call TRBJ1-1; 8 bases align to TRBD1. With 7 bases clipped from V and 7 bases from J, the junction kept 14 bases outside the gene matches. Germline V gene sequence: CDR1 SGHVS, CDR2 FQNEAQ. The CDR3 covers 15 residues. This CDR3 is CASIEGGGRGREAFF. Here the CDR3 DNA reads TGTGCCAGCATCGAGGGAGGTGGCAGGGGGCGTGAAGCTTTCTTT.

V is TRBV7-6 and J is TRBJ1-4; D gene ambiguous. Germline assignment: CDR1 SGHVS and CDR2 FNYEAQ. This CDR3 spans 16 amino acids. V lost 5 bases and J lost 0, with 13 bases in between. CDR3 residues: CASSRQTIATNEKLFF. In nucleotides, the CDR3 is TGTGCCAGCAGCCGCCAAACGATTGCAACTAATGAAAAACTGTTTTTT.

This clonotype was counted at least ten times. This chain joins TRBV4-3 and TRBJ2-7; D unresolved. Trimming removed 0 bases at V and 3 bases at J, with 9 bases between. The germline V gene has CDR1 LGHNA and CDR2 YSLEER. The CDR3 spans 14 residues. CDR3 bases: TGCGCCAGCAGCCAAGATCGGCAGTTCTACGAGCAGTACTTC. Protein product: CASSQDRQFYEQYF.

This clonotype turned up a few times. The chain carries TRBV10-3 and TRBJ2-5; 9 bases are shared with TRBD2. Germline values: CDR1 ENHRY, CDR2 SYGVKD. The V and J ends lost 2 bases and 2 bases, in that order; junction bases with no gene match: 6. There are 16 residues in the CDR3. The CDR3 sequence is CAISEAVAGGQETQYF. In nucleotides, the CDR3 is TGTGCCATCAGTGAGGCTGTGGCGGGAGGGCAAGAGACCCAGTACTTC.

V usage is TRBV25-1 and J usage is TRBJ2-1; D might be TRBD1 (6 bases). Germline CDR1 is MGHDK and CDR2 is SYGVNS. The germline V and J ends were trimmed by 5 bases and 7 bases, with 15 bases remaining between them. The CDR3 extends over 14 amino acids. The CDR3 protein is CASSKVPRGNEQFF. CDR3 nucleotide sequence: TGTGCCAGCAGTAAGGTCCCCAGGGGAAATGAGCAGTTCTTC.

The chain recombines TRBV6-2 or TRBV6-3 with TRBJ2-2, with D unresolved. This CDR3 is built from 12 residues. V lost 10 bases, J lost 6 bases, and 12 bases lay in between. The germline CDR1 and CDR2 sequences are MNHEY and SVGEGT. CDR3 DNA: TGTGCCACCACGCTAAACGCCGGGGAGCTGTTTTTT. Its protein product is CATTLNAGELFF.

On this clonotype: A read error may explain this, as a much larger clone is one base away. The chain has TRBV2 and TRBJ2-7; D is ambiguous. Germline lookup yields CDR1 SNHLY and CDR2 FYNNEI. This CDR3 contains 12 residues. CDR3 loop: CASSPRVHEQHF. CDR3 DNA: TGTGCCAGCAGTCCTAGGGTCCACGAGCAGCACTTC.

This clonotype was observed at least ten times. The chain has TRBV10-3 and TRBJ1-2; 9 bases map to TRBD1. The CDR3 runs 12 residues. Germline lookup yields CDR1 ENHRY and CDR2 SYGVKD. Germline trimming cut 11 bases from V and 2 bases from J; bases unmatched to any gene: 3. The CDR3 loop is CAVQGANYGYTF. In DNA form, the CDR3 reads TGTGCCGTACAGGGGGCGAACTATGGCTACACCTTC.

The CDR3 is CAISDSAGNEKLFF. In DNA, the CDR3 is TGTGCCATCAGCGACTCCGCAGGGAATGAAAAACTGTTTTTT. The V call is TRBV10-3, the J call TRBJ1-4; tentatively, D is TRBD1 (5 bases). Germline V lookup: CDR1 ENHRY, CDR2 SYGVKD. This CDR3 has 14 amino acids. V lost 6 bases and J lost 5, with 13 bases in between.

Notes on this clonotype: This may be a read error: a much more frequent sequence differs by one nucleotide. The chain employs TRBV6-2 or TRBV6-3 and TRBJ2-7, with D unresolved. V shed 4 bases and J shed 3 bases, with 10 bases lying between them. CDR3 length: 13 amino acids. Looked up from germline, CDR1 is MNHEY and CDR2 is SVGEGT. The CDR3 sequence: CASSSIQSYEQYF. The CDR3 DNA reads as TGTGCCAGCAGTTCCATCCAGAGCTACGAGCAGTACTTC.

The chain has TRBV20-1 and TRBJ2-2, with D hard to call. The length of the CDR3 is 11 residues. CDR1 is DFQATT and CDR2 is SNEGSKA in the germline V gene (reference sequence). The ends were cut back, 5 bases at V and 3 bases at J, with 4 bases in the middle. The CDR3 nucleotides read TGCAGTGCTGCGGACACCGGGGAGCTGTTTTTT. It yields the protein CSAADTGELFF.

As regards this clonotype: This may be a read error, as it is one base from a much larger clone. V gene TRBV14 combines with J gene TRBJ2-7; D gene ambiguous. This CDR3 has 14 residues. Germline V gives CDR1 SGHDN, CDR2 FVKESK. The CDR3 is CANSQTGTRYEQYF. The DNA for the CDR3 is TGTGCCAACAGCCAAACTGGTACGAGGTACGAGCAGTACTTC.